These 27 T cell receptor beta chains share one sample of origin, sequenced in a study of cytomegalovirus exposure and HLA in healthy donors. The PCR was carried out with 60 Vbeta primers and 13 Jbeta primers. Repertoires were generated with immunoSEQ multiplex PCR, while TCRdb's copy carries only in-frame clones and drops some. The sample includes about 200,000 clones, over 65% of them seen just once. Sequenced material: PBMCs. These receptors all come from a woman aged 25 to 39 in good health and CMV-seronegative.

The chain links TRBV4-1 to TRBJ2-7; a weak D match, TRBD1 (6 bases). Trimming cost V 4 bases and J 7 bases, with 17 bases left between them. The CDR3 contains 14 residues. Germline values: CDR1 MGHRA, CDR2 YSYEKL. The CDR3 sequence: CASSLLTGQREQYF. The CDR3 DNA sequence: TGCGCCAGCAGCCTACTCACAGGGCAGAGAGAGCAGTACTTC.

This chain joins TRBV5-1 and TRBJ2-3, with 10 bases aligning to TRBD2. Germline trimming cut 4 bases from V and 5 bases from J; bases unmatched to any gene: 13. CDR3 length: 17 residues. Germline assignment: CDR1 SGHRS and CDR2 YFSETQ. The CDR3 loop is CASSPKASGSSGDTQYF. CDR3 nucleotide sequence: TGCGCCAGCAGCCCAAAAGCTAGCGGGAGTTCTGGAGATACGCAGTATTTT.

The rearrangement links TRBV5-1 to TRBJ1-3, with unresolved D. This CDR3 region has 17 residues. Germline CDR1 and CDR2: SGHRS and YFSETQ. Trimming took off 0 bases at V and 0 bases at J, with 13 bases between the two ends. The CDR3 DNA follows: TGCGCCAGCAGCTTGGTAATCGAGGCAGACTCTGGAAACACCATATATTTT. As protein: CASSLVIEADSGNTIYF.

V is TRBV6-1 and J is TRBJ1-2; tentatively, D is TRBD1 (6 bases). There are 12 residues in the CDR3. The germline CDR1 and CDR2 sequences are MNHNS and SASEGT. The ends were cut back, 6 bases at V and 5 bases at J, with 10 bases in the middle. The CDR3 bases are TGTGCCAGCAGGAGGGGGGGTTATGGCTACACCTTC. This codes for CASRRGGYGYTF.

The V gene is TRBV5-4, the J gene TRBJ2-7, with 11 bases matching TRBD2. Unmatched junction bases numbered 7, after V lost 4 bases and J lost 4 bases. Per germline, CDR1 SGHNT and CDR2 YYREEE (reference sequence). The CDR3 runs 15 residues. DNA for the CDR3: TGTGCCAGCAGCGGAGGGACTAGCGGATATTACGAGCAGTACTTC. Protein sequence: CASSGGTSGYYEQYF.

This clone was found once. V gene TRBV18 combines with J gene TRBJ1-2; D gene uncertain. CDR3 length: 13 amino acids. V was shortened by 6 bases and J by 6 bases, with 14 bases between the two germline ends. Germline V gene sequence: CDR1 KGHSH, CDR2 LQKENI. The CDR3 region has the DNA TGTGCCAGCTCCTCTAATATTCAGGATGGCTACACCTTC. The encoded protein is CASSSNIQDGYTF.

About this clone: One end of the junction does not line up with germline, which may come from a read error. V usage is TRBV27 and J usage is TRBJ1-2, with D possibly TRBD1 on 5 matching bases. This CDR3 region has 15 residues. Germline V gene data show CDR1 as MNHEY and CDR2 as SMNVEV (reference sequence). The CDR3 bases are TGTGCCAGCAGTAGGGTTGGAACAGGTCACTATGGCTACCCCTTC. Its protein product is CASSRVGTGHYGYPF.

The J gene is TRBJ2-5, the V gene TRBV7-4; the match to TRBD2 covers 15 bases. Germline values: CDR1 SGHVT, CDR2 SQSDAQ. Trimming cost V 1 base and J 3 bases; bases outside gene matches: 9. This CDR3 is built from 19 residues. CDR3 sequence (DNA): TGTGCCAGCAGCTTAGTTAGGACTAGCGGGGGGGCGGGAGAAGAGACCCAGTACTTC. Translated: CASSLVRTSGGAGEETQYF.

This clone has a handful of counts. This sequence joins TRBV5-1 and TRBJ2-1; D remains unclear. V was clipped by 4 bases and J by 2 bases, with 7 bases between them. The CDR3 has 13 amino acids. CDR1 is SGHRS and CDR2 is YFSETQ in the germline V gene. The CDR3 region has the DNA TGCGCCAGCAGCGAGGTTACCTACAATGAGCAGTTCTTC. Encoded protein: CASSEVTYNEQFF.

This clone was detected only once. The chain has TRBV5-1 and TRBJ2-7, with 10 nucleotides matching TRBD1. Germline loops: CDR1 SGHRS, CDR2 YFSETQ. CDR3 length equals 15 residues. V shed 4 bases, J shed 1 base, and the junction held 5 bases outside the gene matches. CDR3 sequence: CASSGRDRGSYEQYF. The CDR3 DNA follows: TGCGCCAGCAGCGGCCGGGACAGGGGTTCCTACGAGCAGTACTTC.

The chain carries TRBV18 and TRBJ1-6, with a tentative D call TRBD1 (6 bases). V was pared by 6 bases and J by 0 bases, with 15 bases between. The CDR3 is 17 residues long. Germline CDR1 and CDR2: KGHSH and LQKENI. CDR3 region: CASSLTGGSSYNSPLHF. The CDR3 region has the DNA TGTGCCAGCTCCCTGACGGGGGGCAGCTCCTATAATTCACCCCTCCACTTT.

The V call is TRBV7-9, the J call TRBJ2-2; the match to TRBD1 covers 7 bases. In germline, CDR1 is SEHNR, CDR2 FQNEAQ (reference sequence). This CDR3 has 16 residues. The junction had 8 bases not matched to a gene; V was cut back by 4 bases and J by 3 bases. The DNA of the CDR3 is TGTGCCAGCAGCTCCTTCGACAGGGTCCACACCGGGGAGCTGTTTTTT. It specifies CASSSFDRVHTGELFF.

The rearrangement links TRBV5-6 to TRBJ2-3; D not resolved. The CDR3 runs 12 residues. Germline CDR1 reads SGHDT; CDR2 reads YYEEEE. Trimming took off 3 bases at V and 2 bases at J, with 4 bases between the two ends. CDR3 nucleotide sequence: TGTGCCAGCAGCTCCAACACAGATACGCAGTATTTT. It translates to CASSSNTDTQYF.

The sample holds one count of this clone. The chain joins TRBV27 to TRBJ2-1, with a weak D call TRBD2 (5 bases). The CDR3 length is 14 residues. With 6 bases removed from V and 0 bases from J, the gap between germline ends came to 9 bases. CDR1 and CDR2 (germline): MNHEY, SMNVEV (reference sequence). This CDR3 is CASSRGSSYNEQFF. The CDR3 bases are TGTGCCAGCAGCCGGGGTAGCTCCTACAATGAGCAGTTCTTC.

Here the CDR3 DNA reads TGTGCCAGCAGTCCCGGGAGGGTCGATAACTATGGCTACACCTTC. This codes for CASSPGRVDNYGYTF. The V gene is TRBV2, the J gene TRBJ1-2; D is ambiguous. V gave up 5 bases and J gave up 1 base, with 14 bases separating them. Germline CDR1 and CDR2: SNHLY and FYNNEI. This CDR3 has 15 amino acids.

This clone has just a few counts. The rearrangement links TRBV4-1 to TRBJ2-5, with D hard to call. The CDR3 contains 16 residues. With 2 bases removed from V and 3 bases from J, the gap between germline ends came to 16 bases. Germline V lookup: CDR1 MGHRA, CDR2 YSYEKL. CDR3 region: CASSQIIGGGKETQYF. CDR3 DNA sequence: TGCGCCAGCAGCCAAATAATTGGTGGCGGAAAAGAGACCCAGTACTTC.

This clone was detected only once. The rearrangement links TRBV29-1 to TRBJ2-4, with a possible D match to TRBD1 (6 bases). CDR1 is SQVTM and CDR2 is ANQGSEA in the germline V gene. CDR3 length: 15 residues. V lost 4 bases and J 0 bases, leaving 13 bases between the germline ends. The CDR3: CSVVPGHLAKNIQYF. In DNA, the CDR3 is TGCAGCGTTGTTCCGGGACACTTAGCCAAAAACATTCAGTACTTC.

The rearrangement links TRBV9 to TRBJ2-3; a weak D match, TRBD2 (6 bases). V shed 2 bases and J shed 6 bases, with 13 bases lying between them. This CDR3 contains 14 residues. Germline V gene data show CDR1 as SGDLS and CDR2 as YYNGEE. The CDR3 coding sequence is TGTGCCAGCAGCGTCCCGGCTCGGGGGGATACGCAGTATTTT. Translating gives CASSVPARGDTQYF.

This clone was seen a few times. The rearrangement uses TRBV30 and TRBJ1-1; the match to TRBD1 covers 7 bases. Germline V gene data show CDR1 as GTSNPN and CDR2 as SVGIG (reference sequence). V lost 2 bases and J lost 3; bases outside the gene matches: 12. The CDR3 is made up of 16 amino acids. CDR3: CAWSTGVRGGYTEAFF. DNA of the CDR3: TGTGCCTGGAGTACAGGGGTTCGTGGTGGGTACACTGAAGCTTTCTTT.

The rearrangement links TRBV2 to TRBJ2-7, with unresolved D. Trimming stripped 5 bases from V and 2 bases from J, with 16 bases between. CDR3 size: 15 residues. CDR1 SNHLY and CDR2 FYNNEI come from the germline V gene. The CDR3 bases are TGTGCCAGCAGTCCCTGGTCCCCGCTACCCTACGAGCAGTACTTC. This translates into CASSPWSPLPYEQYF.

The chain links TRBV7-3 to TRBJ1-1; no clear D gene. CDR3 length: 13 residues. The germline V gene has CDR1 SGHTA and CDR2 FQGTGA. Trimming removed 2 bases from V and 13 bases from J, with 17 bases in between. The CDR3 sequence is CASSLRAGKSDFF. The DNA of the CDR3 is TGTGCCAGCAGCTTACGCGCGGGCAAGTCGGATTTCTTT.

The V and J genes are TRBV25-1 and TRBJ2-7; the D gene is possibly TRBD2 (5 bases). This CDR3 region has 15 residues. The germline V gene has CDR1 MGHDK and CDR2 SYGVNS. V was trimmed by 0 bases and J by 4 bases, leaving 13 bases between them. The CDR3 nucleotides read TGTGCCAGCAGTGAATATGGTAGGACTTCATACGAGCAGTACTTC. Translated: CASSEYGRTSYEQYF.

The rearrangement uses TRBV7-2 and TRBJ1-2; D unclear. The V end lost 1 base, the J end lost 5 bases, and 14 bases lay between the germline ends. CDR1 is SGHTA and CDR2 is FQGNSA in the germline V gene. The CDR3 is made up of 15 amino acids. CDR3 region: CASSLGVGTIYGYTF. DNA for the CDR3: TGTGCCAGCAGCTTAGGGGTGGGCACGATATATGGCTACACCTTC.

The V call is TRBV6-1, the J call TRBJ2-7; D is ambiguous. Trimming shortened V by 6 bases and J by 3 bases, and 9 bases separated the two germline ends. Per germline, CDR1 MNHNS and CDR2 SASEGT. The CDR3 runs 12 residues. The CDR3 DNA reads as TGTGCCAGCAGCGGTCCACTCTACGAGCAGTACTTC. It specifies CASSGPLYEQYF.

The chain employs TRBV4-2 and TRBJ2-7; tentatively, D is TRBD1 or TRBD2 (9 bases each). This CDR3 is built from 20 residues. Germline V gives CDR1 LGHNA, CDR2 YNFKEQ. The V gene lost 4 bases and the J gene lost 5 bases, with 33 bases spanning the gap. The CDR3 sequence: CASSPWDRVEEIAGVHEQYF. CDR3 DNA: TGTGCCAGCAGCCCTTGGGACAGGGTGGAAGAAATAGCGGGAGTCCACGAGCAGTACTTC.

The rearrangement joins TRBV7-2 to TRBJ1-6, with 8 bases aligning to TRBD1. V trimming: 5 bases; J trimming: 7 bases; junction bases outside the gene matches: 7. Germline lookup yields CDR1 SGHTA and CDR2 FQGNSA. The CDR3 consists of 15 residues. The CDR3 DNA reads TGTGCCAGCAGCCCAAGGACAGGGAGGAATTCACCCCTCCACTTT. Translated, it gives CASSPRTGRNSPLHF.

The chain carries TRBV4-1 and TRBJ1-1, with TRBD1 identical over 9 bases. The V and J ends lost 7 bases and 1 base, in that order; junction bases with no gene match: 13. CDR3 size: 17 residues. Germline V gene data show CDR1 as MGHRA and CDR2 as YSYEKL. The CDR3 nucleotides are TGCGCCAGCACCTTAGAAAGACGGACAGGGGAGAACACTGAAGCTTTCTTT. Translating it yields CASTLERRTGENTEAFF.